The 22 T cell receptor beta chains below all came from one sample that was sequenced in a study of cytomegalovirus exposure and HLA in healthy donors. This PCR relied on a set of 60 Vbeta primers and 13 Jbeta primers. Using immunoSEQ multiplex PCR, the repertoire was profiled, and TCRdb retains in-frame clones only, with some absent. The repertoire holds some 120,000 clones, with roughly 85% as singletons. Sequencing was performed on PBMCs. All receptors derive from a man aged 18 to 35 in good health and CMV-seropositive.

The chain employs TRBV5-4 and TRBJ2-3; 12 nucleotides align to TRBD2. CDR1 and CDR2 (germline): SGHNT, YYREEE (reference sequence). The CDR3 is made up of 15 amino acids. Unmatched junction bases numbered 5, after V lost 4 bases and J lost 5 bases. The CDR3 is CASSLRTSGEDTQYF. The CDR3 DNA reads TGTGCCAGCAGCCTCCGGACTAGCGGGGAAGATACGCAGTATTTT.

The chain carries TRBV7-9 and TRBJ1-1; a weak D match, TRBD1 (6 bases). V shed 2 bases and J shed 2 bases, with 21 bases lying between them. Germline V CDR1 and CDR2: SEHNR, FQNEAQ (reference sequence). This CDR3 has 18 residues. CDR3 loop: CASSLSNRGALPNTEAFF. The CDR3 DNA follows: TGTGCCAGCAGCTTATCGAATCGGGGGGCGCTCCCTAACACTGAAGCTTTCTTT.

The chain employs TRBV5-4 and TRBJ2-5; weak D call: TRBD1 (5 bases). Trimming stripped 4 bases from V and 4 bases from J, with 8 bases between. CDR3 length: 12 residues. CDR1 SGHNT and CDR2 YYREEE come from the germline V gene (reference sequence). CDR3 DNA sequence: TGTGCCAGCAGCCCAGGGCGAGAGACCCAGTACTTC. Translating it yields CASSPGRETQYF. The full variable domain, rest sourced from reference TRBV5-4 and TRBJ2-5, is ETGVTQSPTHLIKTRGQQVTLRCSSQSGHNTVSWYQQALGQGPQFIFQYYREEENGRGNFPPRFSGLQFPNYSSELNVNALELDDSALYLCASSPGRETQYFGPGTRLLVL.

The CDR3 sequence is CASSLFTSYEQYF. DNA for the CDR3: TGTGCCAGCAGCTTGTTTACAAGCTACGAGCAGTACTTC. This sequence joins TRBV5-4 and TRBJ2-7, with unresolved D. Deletions cut 1 base from V and 3 bases from J, with 8 bases between. Germline CDR1 SGHNT, CDR2 YYREEE (reference sequence). The CDR3 sequence is 13 residues long.

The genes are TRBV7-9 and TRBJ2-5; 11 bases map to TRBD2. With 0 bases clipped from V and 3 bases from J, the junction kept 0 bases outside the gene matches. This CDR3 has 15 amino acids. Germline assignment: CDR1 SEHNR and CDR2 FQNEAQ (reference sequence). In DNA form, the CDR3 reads TGTGCCAGCAGCTTAGCGGGACTAGCGGAAGAGACCCAGTACTTC. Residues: CASSLAGLAEETQYF. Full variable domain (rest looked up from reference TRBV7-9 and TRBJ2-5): DTGVSQNPRHKITKRGQNVTFRCDPISEHNRLYWYRQTLGQGPEFLTYFQNEAQLEKSRLLSDRFSAERPKGSFSTLEIQRTEQGDSAMYLCASSLAGLAEETQYFGPGTRLLVL.

The CDR3, as DNA: TGTGCCAGCAGTTTGATCGCGGCTAGCGGGGAAATTGAGCAGTTCTTC. It specifies CASSLIAASGEIEQFF. The gene calls are TRBV27 and TRBJ2-1; 9 bases match TRBD2. Trimming removed 3 bases from V and 9 bases from J; junction bases left unmatched: 12. CDR3 length equals 16 residues. Per germline, CDR1 MNHEY and CDR2 SMNVEV (reference sequence).

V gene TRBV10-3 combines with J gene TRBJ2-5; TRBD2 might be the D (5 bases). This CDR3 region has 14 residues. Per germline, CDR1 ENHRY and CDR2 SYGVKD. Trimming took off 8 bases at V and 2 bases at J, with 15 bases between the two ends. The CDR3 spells CAISDGPGQETQYF. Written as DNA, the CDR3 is TGTGCCATCTCAGATGGGCCGGGACAAGAGACCCAGTACTTC.

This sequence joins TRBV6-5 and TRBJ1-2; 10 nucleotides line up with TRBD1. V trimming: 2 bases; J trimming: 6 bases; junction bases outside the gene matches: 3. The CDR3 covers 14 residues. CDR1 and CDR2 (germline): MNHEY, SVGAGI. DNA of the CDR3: TGTGCCAGCAGTTACACGGGACAGGGGAATGGCTACACCTTC. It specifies CASSYTGQGNGYTF.

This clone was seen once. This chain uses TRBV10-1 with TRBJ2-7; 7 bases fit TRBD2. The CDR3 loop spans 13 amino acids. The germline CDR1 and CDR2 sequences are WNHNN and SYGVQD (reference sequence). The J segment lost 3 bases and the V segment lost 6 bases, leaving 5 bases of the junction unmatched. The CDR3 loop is CASSDGLDYEQYF. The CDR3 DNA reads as TGCGCCAGCAGCGATGGACTAGACTACGAGCAGTACTTC.

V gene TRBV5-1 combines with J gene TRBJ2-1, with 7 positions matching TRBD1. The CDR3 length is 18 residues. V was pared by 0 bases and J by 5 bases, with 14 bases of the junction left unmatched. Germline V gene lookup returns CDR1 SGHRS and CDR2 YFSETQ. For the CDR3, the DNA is TGCGCCAGCAGCTTGGCCACCCTTGACAGGGTGGTCCACAATGAGCAGTTCTTC. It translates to CASSLATLDRVVHNEQFF.

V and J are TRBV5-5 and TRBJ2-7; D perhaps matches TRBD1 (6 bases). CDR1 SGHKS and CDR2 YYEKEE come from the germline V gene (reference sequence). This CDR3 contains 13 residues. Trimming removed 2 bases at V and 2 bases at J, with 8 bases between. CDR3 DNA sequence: TGTGCCAGCAGCTTCGGACAGACCTACGAGCAGTACTTC. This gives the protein CASSFGQTYEQYF.

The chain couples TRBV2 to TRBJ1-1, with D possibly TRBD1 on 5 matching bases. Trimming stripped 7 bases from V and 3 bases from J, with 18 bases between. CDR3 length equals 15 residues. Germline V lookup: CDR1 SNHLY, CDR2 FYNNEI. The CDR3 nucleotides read TGTGCCAGCAAAGGTCAGGCGTTAGGGGACACTGAAGCTTTCTTT. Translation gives CASKGQALGDTEAFF. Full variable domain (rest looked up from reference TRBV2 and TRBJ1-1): EPEVTQTPSHQVTQMGQEVILRCVPISNHLYFYWYRQILGQKVEFLVSFYNNEISEKSEIFDDQFSVERPDGSNFTLKIRSTKLEDSAMYFCASKGQALGDTEAFFGQGTRLTVV.

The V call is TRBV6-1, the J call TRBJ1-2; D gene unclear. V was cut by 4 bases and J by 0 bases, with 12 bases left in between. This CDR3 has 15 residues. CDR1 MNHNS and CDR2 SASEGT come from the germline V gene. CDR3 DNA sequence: TGTGCCAGCAGTGTTGAGATCAAAGCTAACTATGGCTACACCTTC. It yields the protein CASSVEIKANYGYTF.

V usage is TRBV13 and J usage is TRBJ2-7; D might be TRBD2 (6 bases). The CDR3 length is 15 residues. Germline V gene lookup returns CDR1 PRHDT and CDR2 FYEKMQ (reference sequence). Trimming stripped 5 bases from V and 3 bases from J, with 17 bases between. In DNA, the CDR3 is TGTGCCAGCAGCCCTCGGGACTTGCCCGTCTACGAGCAGTACTTC. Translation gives CASSPRDLPVYEQYF.

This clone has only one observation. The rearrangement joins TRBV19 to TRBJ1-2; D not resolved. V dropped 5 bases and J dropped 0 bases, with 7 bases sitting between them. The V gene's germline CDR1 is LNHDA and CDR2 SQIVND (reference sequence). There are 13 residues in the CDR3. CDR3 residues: CASSHVANYGYTF. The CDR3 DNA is TGTGCCAGTAGTCACGTAGCTAACTATGGCTACACCTTC.

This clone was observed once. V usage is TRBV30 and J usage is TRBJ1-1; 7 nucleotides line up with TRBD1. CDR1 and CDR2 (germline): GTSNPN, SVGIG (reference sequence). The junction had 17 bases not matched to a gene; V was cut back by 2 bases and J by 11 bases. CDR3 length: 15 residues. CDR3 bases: TGTGCCTGGAGTCTCCAGGGGGAGTACAGGGTGACGGCTTTCTTT. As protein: CAWSLQGEYRVTAFF. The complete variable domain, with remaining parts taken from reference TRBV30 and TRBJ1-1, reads SQTIHQWPATLVQPVGSPLSLECTVEGTSNPNLYWYRQAAGRGLQLLFYSVGIGQISSEVPQNLSASRPQDRQFILSSKKLLLSDSGFYLCAWSLQGEYRVTAFFGQGTRLTVV.

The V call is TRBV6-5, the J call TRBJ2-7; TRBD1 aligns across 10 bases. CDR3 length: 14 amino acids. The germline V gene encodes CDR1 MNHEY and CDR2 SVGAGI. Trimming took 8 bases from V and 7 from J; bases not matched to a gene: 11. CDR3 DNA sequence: TGTGCCAGCGCATTGGGACAGGGGATATATGAGCAGTACTTC. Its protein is CASALGQGIYEQYF.

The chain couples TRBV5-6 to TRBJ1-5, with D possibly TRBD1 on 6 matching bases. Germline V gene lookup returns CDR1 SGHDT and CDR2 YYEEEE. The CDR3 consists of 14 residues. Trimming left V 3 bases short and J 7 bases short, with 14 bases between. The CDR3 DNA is TGTGCCAGCAGCTCGAGGGGGTTTGGGCAGCCCCAGCATTTT. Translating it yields CASSSRGFGQPQHF.

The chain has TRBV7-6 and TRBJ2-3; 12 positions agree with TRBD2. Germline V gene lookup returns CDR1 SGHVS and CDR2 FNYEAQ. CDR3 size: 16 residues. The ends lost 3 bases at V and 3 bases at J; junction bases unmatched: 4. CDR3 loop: CASSLGLAGGTDTQYF. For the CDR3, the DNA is TGTGCCAGCAGCTTGGGACTAGCGGGTGGGACAGATACGCAGTATTTT.

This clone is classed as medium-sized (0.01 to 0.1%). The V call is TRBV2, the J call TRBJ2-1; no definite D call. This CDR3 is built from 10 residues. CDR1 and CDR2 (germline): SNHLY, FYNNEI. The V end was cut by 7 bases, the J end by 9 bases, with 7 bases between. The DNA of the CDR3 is TGTGCCAGCAAACTGAGTGAGCAGTTCTTC. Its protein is CASKLSEQFF.

The CDR3 loop is CASSPSALNTGELFF. The DNA for the CDR3 is TGTGCCAGCTCACCGAGTGCCCTAAACACCGGGGAGCTGTTTTTT. This chain uses TRBV18 with TRBJ2-2; no clear D gene. The CDR3 has 15 residues. The V gene lost 3 bases and the J gene lost 2 bases, with 10 bases spanning the gap. Germline CDR1 KGHSH, CDR2 LQKENI. Full variable domain (remainder filled in from reference TRBV18 and TRBJ2-2): NAGVMQNPRHLVRRRGQEARLRCSPMKGHSHVYWYRQLPEEGLKFMVYLQKENIIDESGMPKERFSAEFPKEGPSILRIQQVVRGDSAAYFCASSPSALNTGELFFGEGSRLTVL.

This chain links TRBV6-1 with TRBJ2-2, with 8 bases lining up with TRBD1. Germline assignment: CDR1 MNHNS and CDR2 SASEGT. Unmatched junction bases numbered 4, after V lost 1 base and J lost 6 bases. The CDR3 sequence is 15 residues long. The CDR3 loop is CASSEGDRRAGELFF. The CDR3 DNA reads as TGTGCCAGCAGTGAAGGGGACAGGCGGGCCGGGGAGCTGTTTTTT.